The present entry profiles one TCR beta chain with its context. The germline gives CDR1 MNHEY, CDR2 SMNVEV (reference sequence). The length of the CDR3 is 15 residues. Trimming pared 1 base from V and 4 bases from J, leaving 11 bases between. This specimen belongs to a study of shared clonotypes between healthy human individuals. The wider study: Researchers assigned three CD4 naive, three CD4 memory, two CD8 naive and one CD8 memory plate to each donor.

CD8 memory pooled CD45RO+ cells and CCR7-negative CD45RA+ TemRA cells. Deep was the level at which the assay was run. Template for every sorted-subset replicate PCR totaled 150 to 250 ng DNA, tens of thousands of T cell genomes. TCRdb's table, derived via immunoSEQ multiplex PCR, lists solely in-frame clones and lacks some. The data hold fewer than 350,000 clones, with roughly 91% observed a single time. Sequences were obtained from memory CD8+ T cells sorted from blood. Subset denoted: CD45RO+ cells pooled with CCR7-negative TemRA cells. The chain joins TRBV27 to TRBJ2-1; the D is unclear. The sequence came from a man aged 18-30 years in good health. In nucleotides, the CDR3 is TGTGCCAGCAGTTTATTCGTCGGCGAATACAATGAGCAGTTCTTC. This sequence encodes CASSLFVGEYNEQFF.